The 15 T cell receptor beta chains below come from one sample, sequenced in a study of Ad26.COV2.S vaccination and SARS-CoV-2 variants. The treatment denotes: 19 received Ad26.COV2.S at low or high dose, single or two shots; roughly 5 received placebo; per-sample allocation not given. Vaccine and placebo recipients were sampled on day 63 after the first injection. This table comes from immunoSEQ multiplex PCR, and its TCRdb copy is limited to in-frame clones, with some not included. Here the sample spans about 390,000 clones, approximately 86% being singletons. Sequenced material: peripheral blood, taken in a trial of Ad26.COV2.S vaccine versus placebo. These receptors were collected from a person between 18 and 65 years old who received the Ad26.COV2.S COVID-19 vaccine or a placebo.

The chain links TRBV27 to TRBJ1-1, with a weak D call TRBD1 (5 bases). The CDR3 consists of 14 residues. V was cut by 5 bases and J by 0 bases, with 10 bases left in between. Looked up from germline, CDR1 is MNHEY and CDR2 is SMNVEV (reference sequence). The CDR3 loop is CASSQDRLNTEAFF. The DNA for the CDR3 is TGTGCCAGCAGTCAAGACAGATTGAACACTGAAGCTTTCTTT.

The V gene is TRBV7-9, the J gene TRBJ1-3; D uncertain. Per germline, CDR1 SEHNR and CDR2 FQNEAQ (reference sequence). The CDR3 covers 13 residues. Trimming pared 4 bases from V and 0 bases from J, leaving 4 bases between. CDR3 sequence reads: CASSWDSGNTIYF. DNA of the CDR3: TGTGCCAGCAGCTGGGACTCTGGAAACACCATATATTTT.

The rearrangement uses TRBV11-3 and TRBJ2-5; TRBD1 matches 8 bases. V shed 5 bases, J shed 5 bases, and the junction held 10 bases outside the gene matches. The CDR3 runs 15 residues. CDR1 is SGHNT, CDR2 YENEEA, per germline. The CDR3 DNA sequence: TGTGCCAGCAGCCCCGGGCAGGGGGCCGGGGAGACCCAGTACTTC. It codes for CASSPGQGAGETQYF.

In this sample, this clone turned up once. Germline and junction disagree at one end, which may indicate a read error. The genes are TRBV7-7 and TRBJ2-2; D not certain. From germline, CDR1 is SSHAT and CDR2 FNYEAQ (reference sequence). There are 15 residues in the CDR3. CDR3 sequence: CASSPTNTNTGELFF. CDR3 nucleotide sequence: TGTGCTAGCAGCCCCACTAACACGAACACCGGGGAGCTGTTTTTT. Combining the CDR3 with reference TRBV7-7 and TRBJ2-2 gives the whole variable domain GAGVSQSPRYKVTKRGQDVTLRCDPISSHATLYWYQQALGQGPEFLTYFNYEAQPDKSGLPSDRFSAERPEGSISTLTIQRTEQRDSAMYRCASSPTNTNTGELFFGEGSRLTVL.

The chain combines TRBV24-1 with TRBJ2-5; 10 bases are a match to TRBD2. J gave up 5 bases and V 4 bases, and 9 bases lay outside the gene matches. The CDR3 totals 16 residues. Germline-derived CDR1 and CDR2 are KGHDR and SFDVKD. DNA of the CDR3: TGTGCCACCAGTGACCCCGTTAGCGGGGGGATGGAGACCCAGTACTTC. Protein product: CATSDPVSGGMETQYF.

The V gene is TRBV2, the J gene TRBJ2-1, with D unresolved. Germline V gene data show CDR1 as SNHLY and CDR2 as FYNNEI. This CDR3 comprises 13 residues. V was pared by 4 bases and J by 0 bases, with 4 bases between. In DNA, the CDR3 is TGTGCCAGCAGTGTTGACTCCTACAATGAGCAGTTCTTC. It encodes CASSVDSYNEQFF.

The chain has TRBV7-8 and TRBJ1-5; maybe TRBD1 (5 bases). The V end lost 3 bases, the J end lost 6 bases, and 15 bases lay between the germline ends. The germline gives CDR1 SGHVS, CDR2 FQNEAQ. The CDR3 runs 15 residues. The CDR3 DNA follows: TGTGCCAGCAGCTTGGGGACGGGGGTGACTCAGCCCCAGCATTTT. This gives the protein CASSLGTGVTQPQHF.

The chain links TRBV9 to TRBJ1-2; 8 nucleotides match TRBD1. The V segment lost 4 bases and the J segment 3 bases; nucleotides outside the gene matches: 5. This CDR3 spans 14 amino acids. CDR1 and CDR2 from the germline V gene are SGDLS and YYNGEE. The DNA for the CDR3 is TGTGCCAGCAGCCAGGGGGCAGGGGACTATGGCTACACCTTC. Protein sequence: CASSQGAGDYGYTF.

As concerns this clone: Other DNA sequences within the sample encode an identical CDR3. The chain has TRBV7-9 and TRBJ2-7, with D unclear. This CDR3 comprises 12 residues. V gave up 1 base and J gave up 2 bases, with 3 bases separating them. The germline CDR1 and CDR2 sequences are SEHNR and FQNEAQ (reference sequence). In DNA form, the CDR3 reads TGTGCCAGCAGCTTAGTGGCCTACGAGCAGTACTTC. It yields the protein CASSLVAYEQYF.

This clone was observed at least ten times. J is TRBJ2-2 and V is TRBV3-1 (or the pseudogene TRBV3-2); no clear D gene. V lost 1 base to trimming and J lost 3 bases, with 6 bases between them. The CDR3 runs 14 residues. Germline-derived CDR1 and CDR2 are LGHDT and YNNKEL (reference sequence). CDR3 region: CASSQVSYTGELFF. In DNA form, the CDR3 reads TGTGCCAGCAGCCAAGTCAGCTACACCGGGGAGCTGTTTTTT.

In DNA, the CDR3 is TGCAGTGCTAGTGGAAGGGGTAGCAATCAGCCCCAGCATTTT. Its protein is CSASGRGSNQPQHF. The chain links TRBV20-1 to TRBJ1-5, with a weak D call TRBD1 (5 bases). V was trimmed by 3 bases and J by 0 bases, leaving 9 bases between them. The germline V gene has CDR1 DFQATT and CDR2 SNEGSKA (reference sequence). The CDR3 is 14 residues long.

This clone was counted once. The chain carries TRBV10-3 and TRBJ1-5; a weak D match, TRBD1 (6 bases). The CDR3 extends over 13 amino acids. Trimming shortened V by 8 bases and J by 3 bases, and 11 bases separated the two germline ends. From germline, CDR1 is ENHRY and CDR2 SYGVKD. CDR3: CAIGRDNNQPQHF. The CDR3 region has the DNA TGTGCCATCGGGCGGGACAACAATCAGCCCCAGCATTTT.

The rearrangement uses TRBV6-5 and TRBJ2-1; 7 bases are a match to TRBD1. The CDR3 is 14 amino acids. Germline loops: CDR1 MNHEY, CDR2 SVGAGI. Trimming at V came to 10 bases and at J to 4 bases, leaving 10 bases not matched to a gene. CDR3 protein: CATLQGGLYNEQFF. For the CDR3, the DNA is TGTGCCACCTTACAAGGGGGCCTATACAATGAGCAGTTCTTC.

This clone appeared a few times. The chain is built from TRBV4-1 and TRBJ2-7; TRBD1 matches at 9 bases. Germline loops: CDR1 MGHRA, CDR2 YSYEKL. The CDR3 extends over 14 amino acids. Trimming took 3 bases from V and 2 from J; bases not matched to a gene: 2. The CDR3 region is CASSQGDRAYEQYF. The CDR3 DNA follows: TGCGCCAGCAGCCAGGGGGACAGGGCCTACGAGCAGTACTTC.

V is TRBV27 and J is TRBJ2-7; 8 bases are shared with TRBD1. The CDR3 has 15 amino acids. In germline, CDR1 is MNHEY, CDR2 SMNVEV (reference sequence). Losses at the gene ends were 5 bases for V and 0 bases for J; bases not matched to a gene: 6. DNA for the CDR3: TGTGCCAGCAGTCCCAACAGGGGGGCCTCCTACGAGCAGTACTTC. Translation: CASSPNRGASYEQYF.